This T cell receptor (beta chain) originates from a study of cytomegalovirus exposure and HLA in healthy donors. Whole-study findings and limits: Reportedly, diagnosis of cytomegalovirus status by the classifier showed high specificity and sensitivity. Whilst most TCR sequences proved rare, a subset of public TCRs occurred across many donors. Investigators reported about 160 TCR beta chains as tied to cytomegalovirus.

Germline CDR1 reads SGDLS; CDR2 reads YYNGEE. With 6 bases clipped from V and 5 bases from J, the junction kept 5 bases outside the gene matches. The CDR3 covers 12 residues. The donors were part of the validation cohort, which consisted of over a hundred subjects and was separate from the first cohort of 670 or so subjects. The assay was immunoSEQ multiplex PCR, and TCRdb's table has in-frame clones only and misses some. This table has roughly 48,000 clones, roughly 94% appearing once. As for this clone: Its antigen remains unidentified.

This receptor was taken from a woman between 18 and 29 years old in good health and CMV-seropositive. The sample taken for sequencing was PBMCs. The chain has TRBV9 and TRBJ2-7, with 7 bases aligning to TRBD2. The DNA of the CDR3 is TGTGCCAGCAATGGGGGGGTACACGAGCAGTACTTC. Encoded protein: CASNGGVHEQYF.